Listed below are T cell receptor beta chains from one sample, sequenced in a study of T cells after posttransplantation cyclophosphamide. Sequencing used immunoSEQ multiplex PCR; TCRdb keeps in-frame clones, though not all of them. This repertoire lists 35,000 to 55,000 clones without singletons; roughly 2.3% sits in the top ten. Sequenced material: PBMCs. The receptor source for this set is a man aged 40-49 years in good health, CMV-negative, and a related stem cell transplant donor. The CDR3 runs from the conserved cysteine through the conserved F or W. The order of the fields is V gene, D gene, clone size, J gene, CDR3 DNA, CDR3 protein. The D gene is left open where the match is weak. Size values are once, few and many counts, or a class for expanded clones, and some rows have none.

V: TRBV7-3; D: .; size: many; J: TRBJ1-1; DNA: TGTGCCAGCAGCTTGGGGGCGAACACTGAAGCTTTCTTT; CDR3: CASSLGANTEAFF
V: TRBV6-6; D: .; size: many; J: TRBJ1-5; DNA: TGTGCCAGCAGTTACGACATAAATCAGCCCCAGCATTTT; CDR3: CASSYDINQPQHF
V: TRBV7-3; D: TRBD2; size: many; J: TRBJ2-3; DNA: TGTGCCAGCAGCTTAAATAGCGGGAGGTTGGATACGCAGTATTTT; CDR3: CASSLNSGRLDTQYF
V: TRBV6-5; D: .; size: many; J: TRBJ1-5; DNA: TGTGCCAGCAGTTTAGAGTACGGCGGTCAGCCCCAGCATTTT; CDR3: CASSLEYGGQPQHF
V: TRBV5-5; D: TRBD1; size: many; J: TRBJ2-3; DNA: TGTGCCAGCAGCGTGGGGACAGGGGTCAACACAGATACGCAGTATTTT; CDR3: CASSVGTGVNTDTQYF
V: TRBV9; D: .; size: .; J: TRBJ2-2; DNA: TGTGCCAGCAGCGTAGATTCGGCGAACACCGGGGAGCTGTTTTTT; CDR3: CASSVDSANTGELFF
V: TRBV4-1; D: TRBD2; size: many; J: TRBJ2-7; DNA: TGCGCCAGCAGCCGACTGACTAGCGGTCGGAGAGAGCAGTACTTC; CDR3: CASSRLTSGRREQYF
V: TRBV29-1; D: TRBD1; size: many; J: TRBJ1-1; DNA: TGCAGCGTTGTCGGACAGGGTGGCACTGAAGCTTTCTTT; CDR3: CSVVGQGGTEAFF
V: TRBV11-2; D: .; size: many; J: TRBJ1-1; DNA: TGTGCCAGCAGCTTAGGCAGGAACACTGAAGCTTTCTTT; CDR3: CASSLGRNTEAFF
V: TRBV7-2; D: .; size: many; J: TRBJ2-2; DNA: TGTGCCAGCAGCTTAAACTTGAACACCGGGGAGCTGTTTTTT; CDR3: CASSLNLNTGELFF
V: TRBV25-1; D: .; size: .; J: TRBJ1-4; DNA: TGTGCCAGCAGTGAATCTGGGGCCACACCCGAAAAACTGTTTTTT; CDR3: CASSESGATPEKLFF
V: TRBV13; D: .; size: medium-sized; J: TRBJ1-1; DNA: TGTGCCAGCAGCCCCGGGGGCACTGAAGCTTTCTTT; CDR3: CASSPGGTEAFF
V: TRBV7-8; D: TRBD1; size: many; J: TRBJ2-1; DNA: TGTGCCAGCGGCGGGACAGGCCCCTACAATGAGCAGTTCTTC; CDR3: CASGGTGPYNEQFF
V: TRBV25-1; D: .; size: .; J: TRBJ1-5; DNA: TGTGCCAGCAGTGATTCTGGCATTTATCAGCCCCAGCATTTT; CDR3: CASSDSGIYQPQHF
V: TRBV7-8; D: TRBD1; size: few; J: TRBJ2-7; DNA: TGTGCCAGCATCCCCGGGACAGGGAGCTCCTACGAGCAGTACTTC; CDR3: CASIPGTGSSYEQYF
V: TRBV9; D: .; size: many; J: TRBJ1-3; DNA: TGTGCCAGCAGCGCATTCTCTGGAAACACCATATATTTT; CDR3: CASSAFSGNTIYF
V: TRBV11-3; D: TRBD2; size: many; J: TRBJ2-1; DNA: TGTGCCACCACGGCTAGACGGGAGGGCCCGGATGAGCAGTTCTTC; CDR3: CATTARREGPDEQFF
V: TRBV5-1; D: TRBD2; size: many; J: TRBJ2-1; DNA: TGCGCCAGCAGCTCTGATATTAGGACTAGCGGTGAGCAGTTCTTC; CDR3: CASSSDIRTSGEQFF
V: TRBV5-1; D: TRBD2; size: few; J: TRBJ2-5; DNA: TGCGCCAGCAGCTTGGGCCTAGCGGGGGGGCCTGGGGGAGAGACCCAGTACTTC; CDR3: CASSLGLAGGPGGETQYF
V: TRBV9; D: TRBD1; size: many; J: TRBJ1-1; DNA: TGTGCCAGCAGCGTTCTGGGACAGGGGAACACTGAAGCTTTCTTT; CDR3: CASSVLGQGNTEAFF
V: TRBV30; D: .; size: many; J: TRBJ1-2; DNA: TGTGCCTGGAGGAAATCGCCGCGAGCAGGGGCGTCCTATGGCTACACCTTC; CDR3: CAWRKSPRAGASYGYTF
V: TRBV9; D: .; size: .; J: TRBJ2-2; DNA: TGTGCCAGCGGGAAAGGGGGTGGCGGGGAGCTGTTTTTT; CDR3: CASGKGGGGELFF
V: TRBV6-4; D: .; size: many; J: TRBJ2-1; DNA: TGTGCCAGCAGTGTGGGGGCTTGGTCCTACAATGAGCAGTTCTTC; CDR3: CASSVGAWSYNEQFF
V: TRBV4-1; D: TRBD1; size: many; J: TRBJ2-5; DNA: TGCGCCAGCAGCCAGCGGGAATCAGGGACAGGGGAACAAGAGACCCAGTACTTC; CDR3: CASSQRESGTGEQETQYF
V: TRBV11-2; D: .; size: many; J: TRBJ2-7; DNA: TGTGCCAGCAGTACCAGGGGATTCGAGCAGTACTTC; CDR3: CASSTRGFEQYF
V: TRBV5-1; D: TRBD1; size: many; J: TRBJ2-5; DNA: TGCGCCAGCAGCAGGGACAGGGGGATGGAGACCCAGTACTTC; CDR3: CASSRDRGMETQYF
V: TRBV7-3; D: TRBD1; size: many; J: TRBJ2-1; DNA: TGTGCCAGCAGCTGGACAGGGCATGAGCAGTTCTTC; CDR3: CASSWTGHEQFF
V: TRBV7-2; D: .; size: many; J: TRBJ1-2; DNA: TGTGCCAGCAGCTTCCCGAGGGTGGCTAATGGCTACACCTTC; CDR3: CASSFPRVANGYTF
V: TRBV11-1; D: .; size: many; J: TRBJ1-1; DNA: TGTGCCAGCAGCTCCGACGGAGTATGGTTGAACACTGAAGCTTTCTTT; CDR3: CASSSDGVWLNTEAFF
V: TRBV25-1; D: .; size: few; J: TRBJ1-6; DNA: TGTGCCAGCAGGGCCGGGTCTACCGAAAATTCACCCCTCCACTTT; CDR3: CASRAGSTENSPLHF
V: TRBV7-7; D: TRBD1; size: few; J: TRBJ1-6; DNA: TGTGCTAGCAGCTCGGGACAGATAAATTCACCCCTCCACTTT; CDR3: CASSSGQINSPLHF
V: TRBV18; D: TRBD2; size: many; J: TRBJ2-5; DNA: TGTGCCAGCTCACGAGGGCTAGCGGGAGAAGAGACCCAGTACTTC; CDR3: CASSRGLAGEETQYF
V: TRBV27; D: TRBD1; size: many; J: TRBJ1-1; DNA: TGTGCCAGCAGTCGCCGGGACAGGGTTACTGAAGCTTTCTTT; CDR3: CASSRRDRVTEAFF